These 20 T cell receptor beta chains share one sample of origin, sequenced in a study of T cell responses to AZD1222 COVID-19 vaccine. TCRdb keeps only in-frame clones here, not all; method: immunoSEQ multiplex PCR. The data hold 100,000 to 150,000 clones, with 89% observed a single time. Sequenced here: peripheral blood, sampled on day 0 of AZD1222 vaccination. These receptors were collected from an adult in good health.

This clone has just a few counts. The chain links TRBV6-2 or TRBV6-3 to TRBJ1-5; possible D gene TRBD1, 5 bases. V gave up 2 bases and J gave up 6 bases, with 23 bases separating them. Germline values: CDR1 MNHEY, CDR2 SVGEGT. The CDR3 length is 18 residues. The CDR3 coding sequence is TGTGCCAGCAGTTACGCCTCGAGGGTAGGGGTTCCGGTTCAGCCCCAGCATTTT. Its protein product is CASSYASRVGVPVQPQHF.

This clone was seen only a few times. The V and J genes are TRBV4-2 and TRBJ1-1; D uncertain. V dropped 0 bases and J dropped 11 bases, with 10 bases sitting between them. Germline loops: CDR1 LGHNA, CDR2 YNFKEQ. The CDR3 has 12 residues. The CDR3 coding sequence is TGTGCCAGCAGCCAAGAGGGCGTGAGGGCTTTCTTT. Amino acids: CASSQEGVRAFF.

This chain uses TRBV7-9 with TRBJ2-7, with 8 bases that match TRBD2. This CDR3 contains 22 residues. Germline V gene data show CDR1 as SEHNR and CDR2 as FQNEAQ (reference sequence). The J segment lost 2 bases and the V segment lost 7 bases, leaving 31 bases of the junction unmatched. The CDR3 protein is CASTPETSEILLSTAMAYEQYF. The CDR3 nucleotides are TGTGCCAGCACCCCCGAGACTAGCGAGATACTGCTATCAACCGCTATGGCCTACGAGCAGTACTTC.

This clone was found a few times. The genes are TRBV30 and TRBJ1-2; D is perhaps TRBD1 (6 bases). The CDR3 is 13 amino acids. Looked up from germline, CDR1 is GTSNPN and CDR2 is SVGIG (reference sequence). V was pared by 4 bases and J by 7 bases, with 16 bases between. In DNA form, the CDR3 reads TGTGCCTGGAATCGGGGGGCGCGGAGTGGCTACACCTTC. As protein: CAWNRGARSGYTF.

The CDR3, as DNA: TGCGCCAGCAGCTTGTCCCGTATACGGATCCGCACAGATACGCAGTATTTT. Its protein is CASSLSRIRIRTDTQYF. This chain joins TRBV5-1 and TRBJ2-3; the D is unclear. CDR1 SGHRS and CDR2 YFSETQ come from the germline V gene. V was shortened by 1 base and J by 1 base, with 16 bases between the two germline ends. There are 17 residues in the CDR3.

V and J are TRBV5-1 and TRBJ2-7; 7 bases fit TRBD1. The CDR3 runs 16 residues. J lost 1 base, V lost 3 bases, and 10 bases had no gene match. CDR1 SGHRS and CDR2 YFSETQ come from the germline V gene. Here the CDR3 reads CASSSTGTVVSYEQYF. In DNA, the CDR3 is TGCGCCAGCAGCTCGACCGGGACAGTTGTGTCCTACGAGCAGTACTTC.

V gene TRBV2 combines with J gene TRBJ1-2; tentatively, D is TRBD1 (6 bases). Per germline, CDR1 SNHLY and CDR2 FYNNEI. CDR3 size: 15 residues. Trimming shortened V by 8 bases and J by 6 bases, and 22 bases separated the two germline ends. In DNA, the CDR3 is TGTGCCAGCGGGAGGCAGGGTGGAGGGGGTGATGGCTACACCTTC. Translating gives CASGRQGGGGDGYTF.

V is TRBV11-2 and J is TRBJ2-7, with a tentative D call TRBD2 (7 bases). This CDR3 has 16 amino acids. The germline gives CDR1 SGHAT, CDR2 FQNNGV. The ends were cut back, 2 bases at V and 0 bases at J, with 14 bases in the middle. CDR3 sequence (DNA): TGTGCCAGCAGCTTAAGGGGGGGTGAGAGCTCCTACGAGCAGTACTTC. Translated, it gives CASSLRGGESSYEQYF.

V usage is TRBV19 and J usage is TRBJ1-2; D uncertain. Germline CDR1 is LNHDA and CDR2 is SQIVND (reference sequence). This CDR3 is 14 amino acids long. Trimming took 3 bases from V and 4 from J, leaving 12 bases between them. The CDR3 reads CASSIGKYLYGYTF. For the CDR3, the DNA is TGTGCCAGTAGTATCGGGAAATATCTCTATGGCTACACCTTC. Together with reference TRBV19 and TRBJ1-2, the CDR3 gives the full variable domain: DGGITQSPKYLFRKEGQNVTLSCEQNLNHDAMYWYRQDPGQGLRLIYYSQIVNDFQKGDIAEGYSVSREKKESFPLTVTSAQKNPTAFYLCASSIGKYLYGYTFGSGTRLTVV.

The CDR3 loop reads CSGVSREKLFF. CDR3 nucleotide sequence: TGCAGCGGCGTTTCAAGAGAAAAACTGTTTTTT. The rearrangement uses TRBV29-1 and TRBJ1-4; D gene unclear. The germline V gene has CDR1 SQVTM and CDR2 ANQGSEA. The CDR3 is made up of 11 amino acids. The V and J ends lost 7 bases and 8 bases respectively, with 11 bases between them.

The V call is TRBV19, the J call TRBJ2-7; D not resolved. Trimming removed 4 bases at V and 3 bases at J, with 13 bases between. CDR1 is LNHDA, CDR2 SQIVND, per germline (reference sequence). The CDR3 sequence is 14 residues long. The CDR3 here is CASSSSTMYYEQYF. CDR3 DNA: TGTGCCAGTAGTAGCTCGACCATGTACTACGAGCAGTACTTC.

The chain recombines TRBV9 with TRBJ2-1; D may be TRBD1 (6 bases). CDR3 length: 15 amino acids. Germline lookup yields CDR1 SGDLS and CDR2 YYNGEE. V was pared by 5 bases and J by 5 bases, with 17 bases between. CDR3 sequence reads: CASRGAGQTHNEQFF. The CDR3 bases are TGTGCCAGCAGGGGGGCAGGGCAGACACACAATGAGCAGTTCTTC.

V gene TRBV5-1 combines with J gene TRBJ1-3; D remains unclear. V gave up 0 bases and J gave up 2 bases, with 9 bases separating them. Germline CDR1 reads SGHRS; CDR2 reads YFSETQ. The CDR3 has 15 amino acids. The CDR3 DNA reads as TGCGCCAGCAGCTTGGCAGGCAACCCTGGAAACACCATATATTTT. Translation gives CASSLAGNPGNTIYF.

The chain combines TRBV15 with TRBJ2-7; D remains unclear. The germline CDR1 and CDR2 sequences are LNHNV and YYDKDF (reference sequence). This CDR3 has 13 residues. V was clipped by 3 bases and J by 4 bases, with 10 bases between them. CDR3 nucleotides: TGTGCCACCAGCAGCGAGAGTAGGTACGAGCAGTACTTC. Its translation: CATSSESRYEQYF.

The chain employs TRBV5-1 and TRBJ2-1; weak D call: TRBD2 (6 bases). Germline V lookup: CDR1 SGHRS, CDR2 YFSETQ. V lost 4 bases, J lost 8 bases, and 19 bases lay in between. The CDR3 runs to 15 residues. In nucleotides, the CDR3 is TGCGCCAGCAGCGGAGCCTTTGTAGGGGAGGATGAGCAGTTCTTC. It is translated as CASSGAFVGEDEQFF.

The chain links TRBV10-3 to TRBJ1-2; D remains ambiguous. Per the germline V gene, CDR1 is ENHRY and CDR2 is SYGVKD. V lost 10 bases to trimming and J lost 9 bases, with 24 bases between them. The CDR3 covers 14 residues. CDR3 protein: CASAEGPDGRSYTF. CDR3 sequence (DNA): TGTGCCAGTGCCGAGGGTCCGGATGGTAGAAGCTACACCTTC.

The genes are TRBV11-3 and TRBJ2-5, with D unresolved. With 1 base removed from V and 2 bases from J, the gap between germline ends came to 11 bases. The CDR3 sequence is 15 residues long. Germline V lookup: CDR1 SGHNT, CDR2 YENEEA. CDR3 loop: CASSLAAGEQETQYF. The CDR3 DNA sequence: TGTGCCAGCAGCTTAGCAGCCGGTGAACAAGAGACCCAGTACTTC.

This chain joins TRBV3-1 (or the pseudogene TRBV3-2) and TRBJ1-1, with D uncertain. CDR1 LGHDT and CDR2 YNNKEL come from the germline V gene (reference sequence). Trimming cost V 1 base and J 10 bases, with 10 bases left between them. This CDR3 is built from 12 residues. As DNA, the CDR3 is TGTGCCAGCAGCCAAGGAGAGGGTAGAGCTTTCTTT. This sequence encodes CASSQGEGRAFF.

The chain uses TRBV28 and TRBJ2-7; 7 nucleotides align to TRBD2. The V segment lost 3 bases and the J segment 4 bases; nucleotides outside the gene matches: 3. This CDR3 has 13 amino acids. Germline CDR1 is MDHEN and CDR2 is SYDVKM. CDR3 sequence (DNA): TGTGCCAGCAGTTTGGGGGGGAGATACGAGCAGTACTTC. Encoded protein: CASSLGGRYEQYF. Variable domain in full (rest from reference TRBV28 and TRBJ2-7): DVKVTQSSRYLVKRTGEKVFLECVQDMDHENMFWYRQDPGLGLRLIYFSYDVKMKEKGDIPEGYSVSREKKERFSLILESASTNQTSMYLCASSLGGRYEQYFGPGTRLTVT.

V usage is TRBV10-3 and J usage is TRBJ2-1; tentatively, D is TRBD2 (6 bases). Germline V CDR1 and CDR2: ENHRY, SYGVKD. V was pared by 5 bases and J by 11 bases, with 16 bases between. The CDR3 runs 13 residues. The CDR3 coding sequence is TGTGCCATCAGTCCGCTGCTAGCGAGTCAGCAGTTCTTC. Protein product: CAISPLLASQQFF.